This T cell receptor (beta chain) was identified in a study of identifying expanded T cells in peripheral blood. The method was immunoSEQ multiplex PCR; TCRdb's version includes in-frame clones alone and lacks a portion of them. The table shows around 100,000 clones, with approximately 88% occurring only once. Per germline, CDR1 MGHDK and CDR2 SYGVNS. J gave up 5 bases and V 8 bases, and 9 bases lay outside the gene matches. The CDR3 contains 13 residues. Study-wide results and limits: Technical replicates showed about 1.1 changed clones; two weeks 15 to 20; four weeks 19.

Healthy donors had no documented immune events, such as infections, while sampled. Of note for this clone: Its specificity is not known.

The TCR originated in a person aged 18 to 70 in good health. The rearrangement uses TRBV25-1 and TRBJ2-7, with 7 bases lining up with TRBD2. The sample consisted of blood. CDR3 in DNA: TGTGCCAGCTCCGTAGCGGGCCTAGACGAGCAGTACTTC. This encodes CASSVAGLDEQYF.